The 3 T cell receptor beta chains below all came from one sample that was sequenced in a study of ipilimumab plus nivolumab after autologous stem cell transplantation. Assay: immunoSEQ multiplex PCR; the TCRdb copy retains only in-frame clones and omits some. The sample holds fewer than 3,500 clones, 76% seen once. Material: PBMCs, obtained in a trial of ipilimumab plus nivolumab as post-transplant consolidation. The receptors originated from a male donor with primary mediastinal lymphoma.

V gene TRBV9 combines with J gene TRBJ2-3; a weak D match, TRBD1 (6 bases). V lost 0 bases and J 3 bases, leaving 11 bases between the germline ends. The CDR3 runs 15 residues. Germline CDR1 and CDR2: SGDLS and YYNGEE. CDR3 nucleotide sequence: TGTGCCAGCAGCGTAGGAGTTCAGGGGACAGATACGCAGTATTTT. Protein sequence: CASSVGVQGTDTQYF.

The gene calls are TRBV4-1 and TRBJ2-1; 7 bases line up with TRBD1. V shed 0 bases, J shed 9 bases, and the junction held 17 bases outside the gene matches. CDR3 size: 18 residues. Germline lookup yields CDR1 MGHRA and CDR2 YSYEKL. The CDR3 DNA sequence: TGCGCCAGCAGCCAAGATCTGGCAGCGATTACCTACAGGGGTGAGCAGTTCTTC. Amino acid sequence: CASSQDLAAITYRGEQFF.

The chain links TRBV9 to TRBJ1-3, with D perhaps TRBD1 (6 bases). This CDR3 comprises 14 residues. Trimming removed 3 bases from V and 7 bases from J, with 14 bases in between. Per the germline V gene, CDR1 is SGDLS and CDR2 is YYNGEE. The DNA of the CDR3 is TGTGCCAGCAGCGCGCAACAGGGAAGGAACACCATATATTTT. Translated, it gives CASSAQQGRNTIYF. Full variable domain (missing parts from reference TRBV9 and TRBJ1-3): DSGVTQTPKHLITATGQRVTLRCSPRSGDLSVYWYQQSLDQGLQFLIQYYNGEERAKGNILERFSAQQFPDLHSELNLSSLELGDSALYFCASSAQQGRNTIYFGEGSWLTVV.